This T cell receptor beta chain was captured by sequencing in a study of T cells after yellow fever vaccination (dated by TCRdb to the late 2010s). Concerning the study at large: Libraries from fractions with low cell numbers were prepared with the SMART-Seq v4 Ultra Low Input RNA kit. To follow T-cell clones before and after both primary and booster YFV17D yellow fever vaccination, bulk TCR alpha and beta repertoires underwent longitudinal sequencing. Blood was collected at multiple timepoints before and after primary and secondary immunization, and bulk PBMC replicates and cell subsets were isolated. The cohort comprised two healthy male donors, one aged 18 to 30 and one aged 30 to 40 years. The research as a whole found: A small share of clonotypes was detected in both CD4 and CD8 compartments, with the overlap likely arising from convergent recombination. Because abundant contaminating clonotypes from the bulk population could be contained in FACS-sorted repertoires, computational filtering was required. Most clones expanded after primary vaccination (around 97% of CD4 and approximately 90% of CD8) were re-detected after the booster, suggesting that broad memory maintenance occurred. The secondary T-cell response was found to be weaker but faster than the primary response, with a peak reached on day 5 rather than on day 15. Because the study included only a couple of donors, the extent to which the findings can be generalized is limited.

The treatment or condition label, read with the paper, signifies: live attenuated yellow fever vaccine strain. A standard Ficoll-Paque protocol was used to isolate PBMCs from peripheral blood. Dynabeads CD4 and CD8 positive selection kits were used to isolate CD4 and CD8 T-cell fractions. TriZol was used to extract RNA from bulk PBMCs, from CD4 and CD8 fractions, and from dextramer-positive and dextramer-negative fractions. This clonotype was seen repeatedly, ten times or more. Its antigen remains unidentified. No much larger clonotype is one base removed from it; base qualities were not supplied. Including cysteine and phenylalanine, the CDR3 has 15 amino acids. Kept here is only the CDR3 DNA, which spans 45 bases and is read in frame from base 1. In the germline V gene, CDR1 corresponds to MGHRA and CDR2 to YSYEKL. V is shortened by 2 bases, J by 1 base, and the region joining them spans 11 bases.

TCR cDNA was made using 5'RACE template switching, a step that added a universal primer site and unique molecular identifiers. Priming of cDNA synthesis was performed from both the TCR alpha and TCR beta constant segments. Library amplification used two PCR steps, and the second PCR step added sample barcodes and sequencing adapters. Libraries were sequenced on Illumina HiSeq 2500 (2x100 bp) or NovaSeq (2x150 bp). As for the original processing: MIGEC handled demultiplexing of reads and collapsing into UMI consensus sequences, while MiXCR performed V(D)J alignment. Vaccine-responding clonotypes were identified with edgeR using replicate PBMC samples, with FDR below 0.01 and a log2 fold change above 5 up to day 15 being required. Bulk clonotypes were assigned CD4 or CD8 identity according to which sequenced CD4 or CD8 repertoire held them at higher abundance. TCRdb reprocessing: public reads trimmed at Q25 with fastp, clones called with MiXCR, in-frame beta chains kept. Rows with a matching CDR3 protein are joined into one entry that keeps the most common DNA and genes. The V and J calls come from TCRdb's annotation, not from the publication. The sample has fewer than 150,000 distinct CDR3 sequences on record, around 6.7% of them singletons. The ten largest clones take up approximately 2.7% of the sample.

The material sequenced was CD4+ T cells sorted from PBMCs, taken about 49 days after the first yellow fever vaccination. The clonotype originates from a man aged 18 to 30 who received the YFV17D yellow fever vaccine. Recombination connected TRBV4-1 to TRBJ2-5; a weak D assignment points to TRBD1 (6 bases agree). The CDR3 protein: CASSQFSGAQETQYF. The nucleotides are TGCGCCAGCAGCCAATTCTCAGGGGCCCAAGAGACCCAGTACTTC.